The 26 T cell receptor beta chains below were found in one sample sequenced in a study of blood T cell repertoires in COVID-19. Profiling relied on immunoSEQ multiplex PCR, and the TCRdb table lists in-frame clones only, not all of them. The table has a few hundred thousand clones, almost 90% seen once. The source material was PBMCs or T cells enriched from blood (not recorded which). These receptors came from a woman in her late teens or twenties with acute COVID-19.

Note on this clone: This sample also contains other DNA sequences that code for the same CDR3. The chain joins TRBV5-1 to TRBJ1-1; D remains unclear. V was cut by 1 base and J by 1 base, with 8 bases left in between. Germline V lookup: CDR1 SGHRS, CDR2 YFSETQ. CDR3 length equals 14 residues. The CDR3 DNA follows: TGCGCCAGCAGCTTGTTGTCGGGGAACACTGAAGCTTTCTTT. It is translated as CASSLLSGNTEAFF.

This clone was seen more than once but under ten times. The chain uses TRBV4-3 and TRBJ2-2, with a possible D match to TRBD2 (6 bases). V was pared by 0 bases and J by 0 bases, with 8 bases between. Germline-derived CDR1 and CDR2 are LGHNA and YSLEER. This CDR3 is 16 amino acids long. This CDR3 reads CASSQDRLANTGELFF. CDR3 bases: TGCGCCAGCAGCCAAGACAGACTAGCGAACACCGGGGAGCTGTTTTTT.

The V gene is TRBV4-3, the J gene TRBJ2-4; 7 nucleotides agree with TRBD1. Germline CDR1 reads LGHNA; CDR2 reads YSLEER. Germline trimming cut 0 bases from V and 6 bases from J; bases unmatched to any gene: 5. This CDR3 has 15 residues. CDR3 nucleotides: TGCGCCAGCAGCCAAGAAGGGGGCTGGGGAAACATTCAGTACTTC. Its translation: CASSQEGGWGNIQYF.

The V and J genes are TRBV11-3 and TRBJ2-2, with 7 bases fitting TRBD1. This CDR3 is 17 amino acids long. The V and J ends lost 4 bases and 3 bases, in that order; junction bases with no gene match: 11. Looked up from germline, CDR1 is SGHNT and CDR2 is YENEEA. The DNA of the CDR3 is TGTGCCAGCAGCTCCCAGACAGGGATGCTTGACACCGGGGAGCTGTTTTTT. It is translated as CASSSQTGMLDTGELFF.

This clone was detected once. The sample has other DNA sequences that encode this CDR3 too. The J gene is TRBJ1-3, the V gene TRBV7-9, with D possibly matching TRBD1 (5 bases). Trimming removed 3 bases from V and 0 bases from J, with 12 bases in between. The CDR3 is 16 amino acids. Germline V gene lookup returns CDR1 SEHNR and CDR2 FQNEAQ (reference sequence). The CDR3: CASSLGQPHSGNTIYF. The CDR3 DNA reads TGTGCCAGCAGCTTGGGGCAACCTCACTCTGGAAACACCATATATTTT.

In its sample, this clone was seen once. The chain links TRBV4-1 to TRBJ1-5; possible D gene TRBD1, 6 bases. Trimming cost V 0 bases and J 2 bases, with 14 bases left between them. The CDR3 length is 17 residues. Germline assignment: CDR1 MGHRA and CDR2 YSYEKL. The CDR3 is CASSQDSRGTGNQPQHF. The DNA for the CDR3 is TGCGCCAGCAGCCAAGATTCGAGGGGGACGGGCAATCAGCCCCAGCATTTT.

This chain connects TRBV29-1 to TRBJ2-1, with TRBD2 as a possible D gene (6 bases). Germline assignment: CDR1 SQVTM and CDR2 ANQGSEA. This CDR3 is built from 13 residues. V was cut by 3 bases and J by 2 bases, with 8 bases left in between. CDR3: CSVERDPYNEQFF. CDR3 DNA sequence: TGCAGCGTTGAGCGGGACCCCTACAATGAGCAGTTCTTC.

This clone was counted only a few times. The genes are TRBV28 and TRBJ2-1; TRBD2 agrees at 10 bases. V lost 7 bases, J lost 6 bases, and 9 bases stayed unmatched. The CDR3 runs 15 residues. Looked up from germline, CDR1 is MDHEN and CDR2 is SYDVKM. This CDR3 is CASNSPGTSVNEQFF. CDR3 bases: TGTGCCAGCAACTCCCCCGGGACTAGCGTCAATGAGCAGTTCTTC.

V usage is TRBV10-1 and J usage is TRBJ2-3, with a tentative D call TRBD2 (6 bases). Trimming pared 0 bases from V and 6 bases from J, leaving 10 bases between. CDR1 and CDR2 from the germline V gene are WNHNN and SYGVQD (reference sequence). This CDR3 has 14 amino acids. The CDR3 nucleotides are TGCGCCAGCAGTGAGTCCGGGAGCCGGGATACGCAGTATTTT. Translating it yields CASSESGSRDTQYF.

V and J are TRBV30 and TRBJ1-1, with 7 bases identical to TRBD1. J gave up 0 bases and V 5 bases, and 9 bases lay outside the gene matches. Per germline, CDR1 GTSNPN and CDR2 SVGIG (reference sequence). This CDR3 spans 15 amino acids. For the CDR3, the DNA is TGTGCCTGGGGCAGGGGGGTGTTACTGAACACTGAAGCTTTCTTT. Translation: CAWGRGVLLNTEAFF.

J is TRBJ2-7 and V is TRBV27; no clear D gene. Trimming shortened V by 5 bases and J by 4 bases, and 12 bases separated the two germline ends. Germline CDR1 is MNHEY and CDR2 is SMNVEV (reference sequence). The CDR3 is made up of 13 amino acids. The CDR3 spells CASSTYSPYEQYF. CDR3 DNA sequence: TGTGCCAGCAGTACCTATTCCCCTTACGAGCAGTACTTC.

The genes are TRBV4-1 and TRBJ2-1, with TRBD2 matching over 7 bases. V trimming: 1 base; J trimming: 0 bases; junction bases outside the gene matches: 6. The CDR3 is 17 amino acids. CDR1 is MGHRA and CDR2 is YSYEKL in the germline V gene. CDR3 nucleotides: TGCGCCAGCAGCCAAGCGCTAGCGGTGAGCTCCTACAATGAGCAGTTCTTC. Its protein is CASSQALAVSSYNEQFF.

This chain links TRBV13 with TRBJ2-3; 14 bases align to TRBD2. The CDR3 totals 18 residues. Germline V gene sequence: CDR1 PRHDT, CDR2 FYEKMQ (reference sequence). The V gene end was trimmed by 5 bases and the J gene end by 7 bases; junction bases not matched to a gene: 14. The CDR3: CASSQRPGTSGSVYTQYF. The CDR3 bases are TGTGCCAGCAGCCAACGCCCCGGGACTAGCGGGAGCGTTTATACGCAGTATTTT.

The rearrangement uses TRBV7-2 and TRBJ2-5; unclear D gene. Trimming stripped 2 bases from V and 4 bases from J, with 5 bases between. CDR1 is SGHTA, CDR2 FQGNSA, per germline. The CDR3 has 12 residues. CDR3: CASSLPVETQYF. For the CDR3, the DNA is TGTGCCAGCAGCTTACCTGTAGAGACCCAGTACTTC. Drawing the rest from reference TRBV7-2 and TRBJ2-5, the complete variable domain is GAGVSQSPSNKVTEKGKDVELRCDPISGHTALYWYRQSLGQGLEFLIYFQGNSAPDKSGLPSDRFSAERTGGSVSTLTIQRTQQEDSAVYLCASSLPVETQYFGPGTRLLVL.

V gene TRBV2 combines with J gene TRBJ1-4, with unresolved D. This CDR3 contains 12 residues. V lost 4 bases and J lost 8, with 8 bases in between. Germline loops: CDR1 SNHLY, CDR2 FYNNEI. The CDR3 here is CASSALVEKLFF. The CDR3 nucleotides are TGTGCCAGCAGTGCCTTAGTAGAAAAACTGTTTTTT.

A single count supports this clone. The gene calls are TRBV25-1 and TRBJ2-3; TRBD1 might be the D (6 bases). CDR1 is MGHDK, CDR2 SYGVNS, per germline. Deletions cut 6 bases from V and 4 bases from J, with 20 bases between. The CDR3 totals 16 residues. CDR3 in DNA: TGTGCCAGCAGCGAACCTCTTACAGGGCCGGCAGATACGCAGTATTTT. This translates into CASSEPLTGPADTQYF.

The gene calls are TRBV4-2 and TRBJ2-7, with no clear D. The V end was cut by 0 bases, the J end by 4 bases, with 13 bases between. Germline lookup yields CDR1 LGHNA and CDR2 YNFKEQ. This CDR3 region has 15 residues. The CDR3 here is CASSQDHRQAYEQYF. The CDR3, as DNA: TGTGCCAGCAGCCAAGATCATCGACAAGCATACGAGCAGTACTTC.

This clone appeared a single time. The CDR3 is CASSQPRDRGKEQYF. The CDR3 region has the DNA TGCGCCAGCAGCCAACCCCGGGACAGGGGGAAGGAGCAGTACTTC. The chain combines TRBV4-1 with TRBJ2-7, with 11 bases lining up with TRBD1. Germline V gene data show CDR1 as MGHRA and CDR2 as YSYEKL. V trimming: 2 bases; J trimming: 7 bases; junction bases outside the gene matches: 7. The CDR3 is made up of 15 amino acids.

The chain joins TRBV27 to TRBJ2-4; 15 bases line up with TRBD2. The germline V gene has CDR1 MNHEY and CDR2 SMNVEV (reference sequence). CDR3 length: 18 amino acids. Trimming at V came to 4 bases and at J to 0 bases, leaving 4 bases not matched to a gene. The CDR3: CASSSGTSGRLAKNIQYF. CDR3 in DNA: TGTGCCAGCAGTTCGGGGACTAGCGGGAGGCTAGCCAAAAACATTCAGTACTTC.

The chain carries TRBV6-5 and TRBJ1-1; D is unresolved. The V and J ends lost 7 bases and 5 bases respectively, with 17 bases between them. The CDR3 loop spans 14 amino acids. CDR1 is MNHEY, CDR2 SVGAGI, per germline. For the CDR3, the DNA is TGTGCCAGCACCGAACCGAGTTGGAGGACTGAAGCTTTCTTT. Translation gives CASTEPSWRTEAFF.

The genes are TRBV11-1 and TRBJ1-6; D ambiguous. The CDR3 runs 13 residues. V lost 5 bases and J 7 bases, leaving 9 bases between the germline ends. CDR1 is SGHAT and CDR2 is FQDESV in the germline V gene (reference sequence). In DNA, the CDR3 is TGTGCCAGCAGCCGGGAGGAGAATTCACCCCTCCACTTT. Protein: CASSREENSPLHF.

Turning to this clone: This CDR3 is also generated by other DNA sequences in the sample. The chain recombines TRBV28 with TRBJ2-1; 7 bases line up with TRBD2. The V segment lost 3 bases and the J segment 5 bases; nucleotides outside the gene matches: 4. CDR3 length: 14 amino acids. Germline V gives CDR1 MDHEN, CDR2 SYDVKM. CDR3 DNA: TGTGCCAGCAGTTTCGCGGGAGAGGACAATGAGCAGTTCTTC. As protein: CASSFAGEDNEQFF.

The rearrangement joins TRBV18 to TRBJ1-5, with D maybe TRBD1 (5 bases). V was shortened by 2 bases and J by 2 bases, with 16 bases between the two germline ends. CDR3 length: 17 residues. Germline-derived CDR1 and CDR2 are KGHSH and LQKENI. The CDR3 loop is CASSPMGGAQGNQPQHF. The CDR3 region has the DNA TGTGCCAGCTCACCAATGGGAGGGGCGCAGGGCAATCAGCCCCAGCATTTT.

The chain carries TRBV15 and TRBJ2-1; 7 positions match TRBD1. V lost 2 bases, J lost 5 bases, and 9 bases stayed unmatched. This CDR3 comprises 16 residues. Germline CDR1 LNHNV, CDR2 YYDKDF (reference sequence). The DNA of the CDR3 is TGTGCCACCAGCAGACTACAGGGGCTGGACGACAATGAGCAGTTCTTC. As protein: CATSRLQGLDDNEQFF.

As concerns this clone: Other DNA sequences in the same sample also yield this CDR3. V is TRBV4-1 and J is TRBJ2-7; D might be TRBD2 (5 bases). The CDR3 has 19 amino acids. Germline V gives CDR1 MGHRA, CDR2 YSYEKL. V lost 3 bases and J lost 3, with 27 bases in between. The CDR3 loop reads CASSQGVRIASRDFYEQYF. The CDR3 nucleotides are TGCGCCAGCAGCCAGGGAGTGCGTATCGCGTCACGGGATTTCTACGAGCAGTACTTC.

The chain recombines TRBV30 with TRBJ2-5, with TRBD1 as a possible D gene (5 bases). V lost 4 bases and J lost 5, with 17 bases in between. CDR3 length equals 14 residues. Germline values: CDR1 GTSNPN, CDR2 SVGIG (reference sequence). CDR3 sequence: CAWNQGPSPETQYF. Here the CDR3 DNA reads TGTGCCTGGAACCAGGGCCCCAGTCCCGAGACCCAGTACTTC.